Listed here are 15 T cell receptor beta chains from one sample, sequenced in a study of T cells in Graves' hyperthyroidism and ophthalmopathy. Using RNA transcripts as the source, TCR beta CDR3 regions were amplified. HTBI primers were employed in a first-round RT-PCR of the TCR CDR3. TCRdb used MiXCR to reprocess the multiplex PCR reads, holding one entry per CDR3 protein. The data show around 580,000 distinct CDR3 sequences, with under 60% seen just once and around 7.7% held by the top ten. Sequenced material: peripheral blood or thyroid tissue (not recorded which). These receptors all stem from a woman aged 18-29 years with Graves' hyperthyroidism.

This chain uses TRBV6-1 with TRBJ2-7; 8 bases align to TRBD2. The germline CDR1 and CDR2 sequences are MNHNS and SASEGT. The CDR3 totals 16 residues. J gave up 0 bases and V 7 bases, and 11 bases lay outside the gene matches. CDR3 in DNA: TGTGCCAGCATTATGGGACTAGAAGCCAGCTCCTACGAGCAGTACTTC. Translating it yields CASIMGLEASSYEQYF.

The chain employs TRBV25-1 and TRBJ1-2; D uncertain. The germline CDR1 and CDR2 sequences are MGHDK and SYGVNS. Trimming shortened V by 6 bases and J by 8 bases, and 7 bases separated the two germline ends. The CDR3 is made up of 10 amino acids. DNA of the CDR3: TGTGCCAGCAGGGAAGTCGGCTACACCTTC. As protein: CASREVGYTF.

CDR3 in amino acids: CASSLGSGVSYEQYF. CDR3 DNA sequence: TGTGCCAGCAGCTTAGGGTCAGGGGTGTCCTACGAGCAGTACTTC. This chain links TRBV7-3 with TRBJ2-7; possibly TRBD1 for D (6 bases). V was pared by 2 bases and J by 1 base, with 12 bases between. There are 15 residues in the CDR3. CDR1 is SGHTA and CDR2 is FQGTGA in the germline V gene.

This clonotype was observed many times. J is TRBJ1-5 and V is TRBV27; D uncertain. Deletions cut 0 bases from V and 2 bases from J, with 14 bases between. The germline CDR1 and CDR2 sequences are MNHEY and SMNVEV (reference sequence). CDR3 length: 17 residues. CDR3 loop: CASSLSSGFRGNQPQHF. CDR3 nucleotide sequence: TGTGCCAGCAGTTTATCGTCCGGGTTTAGAGGCAATCAGCCCCAGCATTTT.

The chain uses TRBV20-1 and TRBJ1-2; 7 nucleotides match TRBD1. This CDR3 spans 17 amino acids. After removal of 6 bases from V and 7 bases from J, the junction contained 23 bases not matched to a gene. Germline CDR1 and CDR2: DFQATT and SNEGSKA (reference sequence). The chain's CDR3 is CSASSQGVTGSYSGYTF. CDR3 sequence (DNA): TGCAGTGCCAGCAGCCAAGGCGTGACAGGGTCTTACTCTGGCTACACCTTC.

The rearrangement uses TRBV4-1 and TRBJ2-7; TRBD2 matches 9 bases. CDR3 length equals 15 residues. Unmatched junction bases numbered 9, after V lost 4 bases and J lost 5 bases. Germline CDR1 and CDR2: MGHRA and YSYEKL. The CDR3 DNA follows: TGCGCCAGCAGCCCGGGACTAGCTGAGTCCCACGAGCAGTACTTC. This sequence encodes CASSPGLAESHEQYF.

This clonotype has only a few counts. V gene TRBV29-1 combines with J gene TRBJ1-2; 7 bases line up with TRBD1. V was clipped by 3 bases and J by 11 bases; unmatched bases: 6. CDR3 size: 11 residues. Per the germline V gene, CDR1 is SQVTM and CDR2 is ANQGSEA. The CDR3 protein is CSVEAGGGYTF. CDR3 DNA sequence: TGCAGCGTTGAGGCAGGGGGAGGATACACCTTC.

The chain joins TRBV2 to TRBJ1-5, with D uncertain. The CDR3 extends over 13 amino acids. Germline-derived CDR1 and CDR2 are SNHLY and FYNNEI. CDR3: CGGGPVSNQPQHF. The CDR3 nucleotides are TGTGGCGGTGGTCCAGTAAGCAATCAGCCCCAGCATTTT.

This clonotype was picked up many times. The V call is TRBV29-1, the J call TRBJ2-5; 7 bases are a match to TRBD1. The junction had 10 bases not matched to a gene; V was cut back by 7 bases and J by 5 bases. Germline V lookup: CDR1 SQVTM, CDR2 ANQGSEA. This CDR3 comprises 13 residues. CDR3 bases: TGCAGCGGTGGGGACAGCCACGGGGAGACCCAGTACTTC. Its translation: CSGGDSHGETQYF.

In this sample, this clonotype turned up a few times. The chain is built from TRBV19 and TRBJ2-1; 8 bases are a match to TRBD2. Unmatched junction bases numbered 9, after V lost 5 bases and J lost 6 bases. This CDR3 is built from 15 residues. Germline V gives CDR1 LNHDA, CDR2 SQIVND (reference sequence). CDR3 loop: CASSLPGLVSNEQFF. DNA of the CDR3: TGTGCCAGTAGTCTCCCGGGACTAGTTTCCAATGAGCAGTTCTTC.

In its sample, this clonotype was seen many times. J is TRBJ1-5 and V is TRBV12-3 or TRBV12-4; D is ambiguous. This CDR3 has 15 residues. Trimming took off 6 bases at V and 4 bases at J, with 16 bases between the two ends. The CDR3 sequence: CASSLSVGANQPQHF. In DNA, the CDR3 is TGTGCCAGCAGCCTCTCGGTTGGAGCTAATCAGCCCCAGCATTTT.

This clonotype showed up many times. The chain links TRBV6-6 to TRBJ2-2, with 12 bases that match TRBD2. Germline CDR1 is MNHNY and CDR2 is SVGAGI (reference sequence). The CDR3 length is 17 residues. The V segment lost 5 bases and the J segment 1 base; nucleotides outside the gene matches: 5. The CDR3: CASSRWTSGVNTGELFF. In DNA, the CDR3 is TGTGCCAGCAGTCGTTGGACTAGCGGGGTGAACACCGGGGAGCTGTTTTTT.

The chain links TRBV12-3 or TRBV12-4 to TRBJ2-7, with a tentative D call TRBD1 (6 bases). The CDR3 has 13 residues. With 5 bases removed from V and 9 bases from J, the gap between germline ends came to 17 bases. In DNA form, the CDR3 reads TGTGCCAGCAGTCTGACAGGCCTCATGGGGCAGTACTTC. Its translation: CASSLTGLMGQYF.

CDR3 in amino acids: CSVPAGVAGGPGNEQFF. The CDR3 DNA reads as TGCAGCGTCCCGGCGGGTGTAGCGGGAGGGCCGGGCAATGAGCAGTTCTTC. The chain uses TRBV29-1 and TRBJ2-7; 11 positions agree with TRBD2. With the DNA end fitting TRBJ2-1 better, the J assignment may be wrong. CDR3 length: 17 residues. Germline V gene data show CDR1 as SQVTM and CDR2 as ANQGSEA.

The rearrangement links TRBV7-2 to TRBJ2-2; 7 bases line up with TRBD1. Looked up from germline, CDR1 is SGHTA and CDR2 is FQGNSA. The trim removed 5 bases at V and 9 bases at J, leaving 9 bases unmatched. This CDR3 is built from 14 residues. CDR3 coding DNA: TGTGCCAGCAGCCCGACGACAGGGACCCGGGAGCTGTTTTTT. Translation: CASSPTTGTRELFF.